This T cell receptor beta chain comes out of a study of CD8 T cells in Susac syndrome (dated by TCRdb to the late 2010s). General notes on the study: Repertoire sequencing was used to test whether CD8+ T cell activation and differentiation in Susac syndrome was antigen driven. The clonality of the CD8+ T cell repertoire was compared across approximately 11 healthy donors, some 14 Susac syndrome patients and roughly 16 multiple sclerosis patients.

Peripheral blood CD8+ and CD4+ T cells from healthy donors, Susac syndrome patients and multiple sclerosis patients were profiled by high-throughput TCR beta sequencing. Treatment-naive patients with stable or active relapsing-remitting disease fulfilling revised McDonald criteria were used as multiple sclerosis controls. CD8+ TEMRA cells were enriched by FACS, while bulk CD8+ and CD4+ T cells were purified by magnetic negative isolation. Blood was drawn into EDTA tubes, processed within 24 hours, and PBMCs were isolated by density gradient centrifugation. PBMCs destined for TCR sequencing were cryopreserved in liquid nitrogen and later thawed in a 37 °C water bath. Purity of sorted or isolated CD4+, CD8+ and CD8+ TEMRA cells was at least 90%. Including cysteine and phenylalanine, the CDR3 has 14 amino acids. Solely the CDR3 DNA is kept, with 42 bases framed from the first base. According to the germline V gene (reference sequence), CDR1 reads GTSNPN and CDR2 reads SVGIG. The germline V and J ends show losses of 4 bases and 6 bases respectively, and no gene match explains 7 bases of the junction.

Results the study describes overall, beyond this receptor: The number of individuals in the TCR sequencing and HLA analysis was recognized as being relatively small.

Notes on this clonotype: Its specific antigen is unknown. Base qualities are not at hand, and no much larger clone is one base apart.

RNA was extracted using the RNeasy kit, and about 0.45 to 1 microgram was reverse transcribed with random hexamers. TCR beta CDR3 regions were amplified with the immunoSEQ multiplex PCR assay covering 54 Vbeta and 13 Jbeta segments. Bias from PCR amplification was corrected by using a synthetic template baseline for primer optimization and for computational correction. The source study handled its data this way. Reads were annotated to V, D and J genes according to IMGT and were analyzed with immunoSEQ Analyzer, with only productive sequences retained. To calculate clonality, Shannon entropy was normalized by log2 of the number of productive unique sequences and then subtracted from one. Public and private clones were assessed among the 100 most prevalent clones of each patient and control. Clones were defined as Susac-specific if absent from the healthy and MS cohorts, from approximately 1,100 published viral clones and from other ImmuneACCESS disease sequences. Starting from the raw public reads, TCRdb applied fastp trimming at Q25, assembled clones with MiXCR and retained in-frame beta chains. A single entry per CDR3 protein holds the most common genes and DNA from its merged rows. In this record, the V and J calls reflect TCRdb's handling and not the investigators' own analysis. The sample table contains some 400,000 distinct CDR3 sequences; only one count was recorded for roughly 85% of them. The ten biggest clones cover approximately 0.12% of the sample.

The source is a human donor with multiple sclerosis. The material sequenced was CD8+ T cells from PBMCs. The chain links TRBV30 with TRBJ1-1; TRBD1 aligns with 11 central bases. CDR3 sequence: CAWTKGQGAAEAFF. The nucleotide sequence reads TGTGCCTGGACCAAAGGACAGGGGGCGGCTGAAGCTTTCTTT.